This is a list of T cell receptor beta chains from one sample in a study of blood T cell repertoires in COVID-19. The data were produced by immunoSEQ multiplex PCR, yet TCRdb's version contains in-frame clones alone and is incomplete. The table shows 150,000 to 200,000 clones, with 80% to 90% occurring only once. Sample: peripheral blood. Receptor source: a woman in her seventies with COVID-19, enrolled during active disease. Each CDR3 is given with its conserved first and last residue.

J: TRBJ1-2
V: TRBV11-2
CDR3: CASSLTGQGVYGYTF

J: TRBJ1-3
V: TRBV12-3/TRBV12-4
CDR3: CASSPISGNTIYF

J: TRBJ1-3
V: TRBV25-1
CDR3: CASSEYGGRGLSGNTIYF

J: TRBJ1-2
V: TRBV27
CDR3: CASSLQVPRGGYGYTF

J: TRBJ1-5
V: TRBV7-2
CDR3: CASSPQGEYNQPQHF

J: TRBJ2-7
V: TRBV6-6
CDR3: CASSYRPDRGEQYF

J: TRBJ2-7
V: TRBV6-2/TRBV6-3
CDR3: CASSYSTAINEQYF

J: TRBJ1-2
V: TRBV7-9
CDR3: CASTPLQGGYGYTF

J: TRBJ1-4
V: TRBV5-1
CDR3: CASSLGVPTNEKLFF

J: TRBJ2-5
V: TRBV7-9
CDR3: CASSSTGTEPFQETQYF

J: TRBJ2-1
V: TRBV6-5
CDR3: CASTRGGTSYEQFF

J: TRBJ2-7
V: TRBV6-2/TRBV6-3
CDR3: CASSRIRLSSYEQYF

J: TRBJ1-1
V: TRBV27
CDR3: CASSPGTLMNTEAFF

J: TRBJ2-3
V: TRBV24-1
CDR3: CATSDSTTGRSDTQYF

J: TRBJ2-5
V: TRBV6-1
CDR3: CASSQGQGGPEETQYF

J: TRBJ2-1
V: TRBV10-2
CDR3: CASSDSGTSLSEQFF

J: TRBJ1-2
V: TRBV30
CDR3: CAWSHTGAWRGYTF

J: TRBJ2-2
V: TRBV14
CDR3: CASSQDLLAGDGGELFF

J: TRBJ1-1
V: TRBV30
CDR3: CAWSPRNTEAFF

J: TRBJ2-3
V: TRBV29-1
CDR3: CSADRSPDTQYF

J: TRBJ1-2
V: TRBV7-9
CDR3: CASSLFGQGGYGYTF

J: TRBJ2-7
V: TRBV7-6
CDR3: CASSPSRGLAEYEQYF

J: TRBJ1-1
V: TRBV10-3
CDR3: CAISDQFDRAEAFF

J: TRBJ2-1
V: TRBV7-3
CDR3: CASSPQGSYNEQFF

J: TRBJ1-1
V: TRBV5-6
CDR3: CASSLVRGNTEAFF

J: TRBJ2-2
V: TRBV7-3
CDR3: CASSLDDSRAGELFF

J: TRBJ1-2
V: TRBV5-1
CDR3: CASSASGRGSGYTF

J: TRBJ1-1
V: TRBV12-3/TRBV12-4
CDR3: CASSPPRGVEAFF

J: TRBJ2-2
V: TRBV25-1
CDR3: CASSDGQGAKTGELFF

J: TRBJ2-5
V: TRBV5-1
CDR3: CASSLVAGPQETQYF

J: TRBJ2-1
V: TRBV18
CDR3: CASSSTRRSYNEQFF

J: TRBJ2-1
V: TRBV4-1
CDR3: CASSLGTGDYNEQFF

J: TRBJ1-2
V: TRBV27
CDR3: CASGEPGQGSYGYTF

J: TRBJ2-7
V: TRBV5-4
CDR3: CASSLAGGNYEQYF

J: TRBJ1-1
V: TRBV29-1
CDR3: CSVRQGMGEAFF

J: TRBJ2-7
V: TRBV19
CDR3: CASSPLGGLYEQYF

J: TRBJ1-1
V: TRBV27
CDR3: CASSLRGTNTEAFF

J: TRBJ1-5
V: TRBV24-1
CDR3: CATSEAPRSGGMGQPQHF

J: TRBJ2-2
V: TRBV30
CDR3: CAWGGKIRGTGELFF

J: TRBJ1-6
V: TRBV9
CDR3: CASSSRTGHNSPLHF

J: TRBJ2-1
V: TRBV7-9
CDR3: CASSLGPVSYNEQFF

J: TRBJ1-1
V: TRBV29-1
CDR3: CSVEGTGRSEAFF

J: TRBJ2-7
V: TRBV29-1
CDR3: CSVELSGRSYEQYF

J: TRBJ2-1
V: TRBV28
CDR3: CASSLYSGAYNEQFF

J: TRBJ2-1
V: TRBV19
CDR3: CASSLGFGTLVF

J: TRBJ1-1
V: TRBV11-2
CDR3: CASSLQDEAFF